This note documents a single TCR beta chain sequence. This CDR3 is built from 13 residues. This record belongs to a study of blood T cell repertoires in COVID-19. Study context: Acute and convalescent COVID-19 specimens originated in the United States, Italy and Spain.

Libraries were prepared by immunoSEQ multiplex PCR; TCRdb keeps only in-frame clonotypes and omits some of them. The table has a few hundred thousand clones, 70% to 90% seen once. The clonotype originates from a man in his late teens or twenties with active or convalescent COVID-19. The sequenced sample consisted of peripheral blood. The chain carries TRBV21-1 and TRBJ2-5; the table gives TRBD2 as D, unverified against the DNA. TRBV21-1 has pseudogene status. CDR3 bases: TGTGCCAGCAGCAAAGCGGGGGGGGAGACCCAGTACTTC. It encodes CASSKAGGETQYF.